In its sample, the clone carrying this T cell receptor beta chain is medium-sized. The antigen is undetermined. This sample stems from a study of liver allograft versus peripheral blood T cells. At the level of the study: Transplanted-liver T cell receptor repertoires were compared with recipients' peripheral blood repertoires. Study results and caveats: Intra-allograft T cell receptor repertoires in the liver reportedly differed from peripheral blood repertoires.

The CDR3 runs to 13 residues. Per germline, CDR1 MNHNY and CDR2 SVGAGI (reference sequence). With 6 bases removed from V and 2 bases from J, the gap between germline ends came to 10 bases. TCRdb re-analysed the reads in MiXCR, keeping a single row per CDR3 protein. In the table there are around 10,000 distinct CDR3 sequences, approximately 19% of which are singletons. The genes are TRBV6-6 and TRBJ1-2; TRBD1 might be the D (6 bases). The TCR sequence derives from a human patient who had a liver transplant. Some T cells could come from the graft donor. CDR3 amino acids: CASSSGGNYGYTF. In DNA form, the CDR3 reads TGTGCCAGCAGCTCCGGGGGCAACTATGGCTACACCTTC.